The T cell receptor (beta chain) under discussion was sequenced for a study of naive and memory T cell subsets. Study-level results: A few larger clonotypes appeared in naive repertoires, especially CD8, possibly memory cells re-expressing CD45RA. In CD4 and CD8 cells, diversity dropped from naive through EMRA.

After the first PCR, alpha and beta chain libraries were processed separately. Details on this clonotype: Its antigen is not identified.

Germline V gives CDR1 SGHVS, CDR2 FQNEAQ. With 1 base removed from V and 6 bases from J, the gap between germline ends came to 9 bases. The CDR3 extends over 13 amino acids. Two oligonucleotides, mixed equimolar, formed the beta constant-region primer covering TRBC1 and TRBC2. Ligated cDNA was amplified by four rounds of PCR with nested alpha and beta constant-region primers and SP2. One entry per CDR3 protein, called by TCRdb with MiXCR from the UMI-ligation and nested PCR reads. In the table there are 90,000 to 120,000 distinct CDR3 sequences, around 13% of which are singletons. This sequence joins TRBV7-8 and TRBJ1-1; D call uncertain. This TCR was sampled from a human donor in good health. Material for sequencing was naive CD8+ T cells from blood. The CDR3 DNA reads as TGTGCCAGCAGCTTAGTGGAGGGAGCTGAAGCTTTCTTT. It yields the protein CASSLVEGAEAFF.